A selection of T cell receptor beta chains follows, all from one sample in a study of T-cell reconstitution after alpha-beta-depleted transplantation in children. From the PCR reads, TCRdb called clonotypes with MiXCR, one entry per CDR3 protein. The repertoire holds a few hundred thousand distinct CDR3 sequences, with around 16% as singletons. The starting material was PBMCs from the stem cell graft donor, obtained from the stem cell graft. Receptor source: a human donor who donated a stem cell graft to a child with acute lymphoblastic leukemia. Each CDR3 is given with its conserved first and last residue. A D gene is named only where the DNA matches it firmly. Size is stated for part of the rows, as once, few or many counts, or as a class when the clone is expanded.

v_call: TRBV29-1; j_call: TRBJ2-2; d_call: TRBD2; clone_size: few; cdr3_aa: CSVSGGLKNTGELFF; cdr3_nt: TGCAGCGTCTCGGGGGGGTTGAAGAACACCGGGGAGCTGTTTTTT
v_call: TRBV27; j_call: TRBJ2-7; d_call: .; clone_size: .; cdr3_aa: CASASAGDEQYF; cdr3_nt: TGTGCCAGCGCCTCAGCGGGCGACGAGCAGTACTTC
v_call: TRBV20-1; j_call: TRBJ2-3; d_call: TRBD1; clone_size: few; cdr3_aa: CSASVGTGADTQYF; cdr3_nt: TGCAGTGCTAGTGTAGGGACAGGGGCAGATACGCAGTATTTT
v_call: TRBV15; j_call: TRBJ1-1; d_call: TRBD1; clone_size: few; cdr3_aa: CATRAKPGQGADRTEAFF; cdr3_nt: TGTGCCACCAGAGCAAAACCGGGACAGGGGGCCGATCGGACTGAAGCTTTCTTT
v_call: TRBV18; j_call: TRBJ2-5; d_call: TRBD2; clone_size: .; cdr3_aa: CASSPPTRTSGTQETQYF; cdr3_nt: TGTGCCAGCTCACCACCGACGCGGACTAGCGGGACCCAAGAGACCCAGTACTTC
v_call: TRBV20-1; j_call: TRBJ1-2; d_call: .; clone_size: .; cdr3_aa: CSATTTVTYGYTF; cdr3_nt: TGCAGTGCTACAACGACAGTGACCTATGGCTACACCTTC
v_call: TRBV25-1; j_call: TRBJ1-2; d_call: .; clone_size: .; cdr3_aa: CASSSGVLDGYTF; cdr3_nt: TGTGCCAGCAGTTCCGGGGTTCTAGATGGCTACACCTTC
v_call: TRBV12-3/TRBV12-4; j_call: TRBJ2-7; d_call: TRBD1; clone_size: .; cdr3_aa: CASRARQGAYEQYF; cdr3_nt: TGTGCCAGCAGAGCCAGACAGGGGGCCTACGAGCAGTACTTC
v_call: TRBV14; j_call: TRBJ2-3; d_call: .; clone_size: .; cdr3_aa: CASSQEGTQYF; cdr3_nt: TGTGCCAGCAGCCAAGAGGGCACGCAGTATTTT
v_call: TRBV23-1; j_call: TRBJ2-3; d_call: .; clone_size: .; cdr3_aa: CASIPSEGDTQYF; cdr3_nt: TGCGCCAGCATTCCATCAGAGGGGGATACGCAGTATTTT
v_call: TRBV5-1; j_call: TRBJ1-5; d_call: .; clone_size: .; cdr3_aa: CASSLGALDQPQHF; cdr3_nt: TGCGCCAGCAGCTTGGGAGCTCTAGATCAGCCCCAGCATTTT
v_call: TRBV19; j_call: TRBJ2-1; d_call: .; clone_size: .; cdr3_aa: CASSIEGRIQNEQFF; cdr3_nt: TGTGCCAGTAGTATAGAAGGTAGAATACAGAATGAGCAGTTCTTC
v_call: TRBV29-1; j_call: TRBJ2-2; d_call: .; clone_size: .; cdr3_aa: CSVLGNGELFF; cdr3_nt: TGCAGCGTTTTGGGAAACGGGGAGCTGTTTTTT
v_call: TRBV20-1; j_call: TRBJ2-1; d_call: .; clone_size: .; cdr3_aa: CSAGGVGFSYNEQFF; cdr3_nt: TGCAGTGCTGGAGGCGTGGGGTTCTCCTACAATGAGCAGTTCTTC
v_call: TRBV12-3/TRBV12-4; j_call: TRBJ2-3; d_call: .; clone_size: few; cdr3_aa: CASSRDRGEPQYF; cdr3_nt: TGTGCCAGCAGCCGGGATAGGGGGGAGCCGCAGTATTTT
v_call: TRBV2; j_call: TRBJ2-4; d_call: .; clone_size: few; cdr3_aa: CASSDGQGNIQYF; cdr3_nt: TGTGCCAGCAGTGACGGGCAGGGGAACATTCAGTACTTC
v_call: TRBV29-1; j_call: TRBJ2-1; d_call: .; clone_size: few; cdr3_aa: CSVGAAYNEQFF; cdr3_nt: TGCAGCGTTGGGGCAGCTTACAATGAGCAGTTCTTC
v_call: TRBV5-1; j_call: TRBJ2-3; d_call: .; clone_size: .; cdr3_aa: CASSFDYSTDTQYF; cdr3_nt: TGCGCCAGCAGCTTTGACTATTCCACAGATACGCAGTATTTT
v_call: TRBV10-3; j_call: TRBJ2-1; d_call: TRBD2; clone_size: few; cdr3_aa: CAISATSGNEQFF; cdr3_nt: TGTGCCATCAGTGCCACTAGCGGCAATGAGCAGTTCTTC
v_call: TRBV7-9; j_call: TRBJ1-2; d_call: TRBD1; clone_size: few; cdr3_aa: CASTLRAGGRLRSGYTF; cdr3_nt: TGTGCCAGCACTCTGCGGGCAGGGGGCCGGTTGAGGAGTGGCTACACCTTC
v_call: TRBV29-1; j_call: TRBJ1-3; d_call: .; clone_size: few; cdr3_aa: CSVEDGGGGNTIYF; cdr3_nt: TGCAGCGTTGAAGATGGAGGAGGTGGAAACACCATATATTTT
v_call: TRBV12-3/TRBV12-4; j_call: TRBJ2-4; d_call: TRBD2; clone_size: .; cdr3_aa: CASSLGGLAVAKNIQYF; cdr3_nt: TGTGCCAGCAGTTTAGGGGGACTAGCGGTAGCCAAAAACATTCAGTACTTC
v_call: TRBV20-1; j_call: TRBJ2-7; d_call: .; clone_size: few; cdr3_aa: CSARVGHPPYEQYF; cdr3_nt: TGCAGTGCTAGAGTGGGACATCCCCCCTACGAGCAGTACTTC
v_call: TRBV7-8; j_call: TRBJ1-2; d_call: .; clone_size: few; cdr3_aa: CASSLLGPNGGYTF; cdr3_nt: TGTGCCAGCAGCTTATTGGGACCAAACGGAGGCTACACCTTC
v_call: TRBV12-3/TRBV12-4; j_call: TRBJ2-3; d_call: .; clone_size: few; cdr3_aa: CASSLAPSRSSTDTQYF; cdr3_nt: TGTGCCAGCAGTTTAGCCCCCAGTCGATCTAGCACAGATACGCAGTATTTT
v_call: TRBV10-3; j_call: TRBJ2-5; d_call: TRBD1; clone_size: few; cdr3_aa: CAISIQGGDDETQYF; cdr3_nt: TGTGCCATCAGCATACAGGGGGGTGATGACGAGACCCAGTACTTC
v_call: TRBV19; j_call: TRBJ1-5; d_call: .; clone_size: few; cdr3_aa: CASSNRDNNQPQHF; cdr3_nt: TGTGCCAGTAGTAACCGGGACAACAATCAGCCCCAGCATTTT
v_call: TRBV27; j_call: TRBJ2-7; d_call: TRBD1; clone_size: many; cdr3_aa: CASSLGQVSYEQYF; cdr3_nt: TGTGCCAGCAGTTTGGGACAGGTCTCCTACGAGCAGTACTTC
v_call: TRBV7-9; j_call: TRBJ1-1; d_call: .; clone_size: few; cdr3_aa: CASGNPGGVGNTEAFF; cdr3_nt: TGTGCCAGCGGAAACCCCGGGGGGGTCGGGAACACTGAAGCTTTCTTT
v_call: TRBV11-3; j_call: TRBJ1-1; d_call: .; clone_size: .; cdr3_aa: CASSSIHGDEAFF; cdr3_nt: TGTGCCAGCAGCTCTATACATGGGGACGAAGCTTTCTTT
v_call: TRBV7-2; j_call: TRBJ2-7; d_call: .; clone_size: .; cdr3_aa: CASSLAGLLAYEQYF; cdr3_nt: TGTGCCAGCAGCTTAGCCGGACTATTGGCCTACGAGCAGTACTTC
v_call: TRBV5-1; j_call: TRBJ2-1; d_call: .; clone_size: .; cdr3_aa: CASSLQVSSYNEQFF; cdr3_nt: TGCGCCAGCAGCTTGCAAGTATCCTCCTACAATGAGCAGTTCTTC
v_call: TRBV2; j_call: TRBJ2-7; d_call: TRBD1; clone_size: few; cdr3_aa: CASSRPGQPYEQYF; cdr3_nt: TGTGCCAGCAGTCGGCCGGGACAGCCTTACGAGCAGTACTTC
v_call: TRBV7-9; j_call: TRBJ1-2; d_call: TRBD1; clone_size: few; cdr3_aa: CASSGRDRGYWDGYTF; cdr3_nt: TGTGCCAGCAGCGGGCGGGACAGGGGATATTGGGATGGCTACACCTTC
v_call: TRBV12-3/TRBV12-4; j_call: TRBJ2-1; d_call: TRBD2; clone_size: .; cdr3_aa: CASSFVLAGVGDEQFF; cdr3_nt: TGTGCCAGCAGTTTCGTTCTAGCGGGAGTAGGCGATGAGCAGTTCTTC
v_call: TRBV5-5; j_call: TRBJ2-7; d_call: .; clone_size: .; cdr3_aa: CASSFAQGSYEQYF; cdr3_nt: TGTGCCAGCAGCTTTGCCCAGGGCTCCTACGAGCAGTACTTC
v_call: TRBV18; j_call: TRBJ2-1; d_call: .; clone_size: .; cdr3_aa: CASSPPMDNEQFF; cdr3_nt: TGTGCCAGCTCACCACCCATGGACAATGAGCAGTTCTTC
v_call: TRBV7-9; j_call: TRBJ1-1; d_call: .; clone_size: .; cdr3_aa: CASSYPAQTEAFF; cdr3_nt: TGTGCCAGCAGCTACCCGGCCCAAACTGAAGCTTTCTTT
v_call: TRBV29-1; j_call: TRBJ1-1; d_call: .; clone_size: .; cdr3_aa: CSVGKGVYEAFF; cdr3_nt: TGCAGCGTCGGAAAGGGGGTGTATGAAGCTTTCTTT